Reported below is one T cell receptor beta chain. CDR1 is SNHLY and CDR2 is FYNNEI in the germline V gene. Unmatched junction bases numbered 9, after V lost 8 bases and J lost 4 bases. This CDR3 region has 14 residues. These data are taken from a study of yellow fever vaccine responses in identical twins. A single record per CDR3 protein comes from TCRdb applying MiXCR to the RT-PCR reads. This sample has approximately 20,000 distinct CDR3 sequences; approximately 71% occur once, and the top ten carry around 2%. V usage is TRBV2 and J usage is TRBJ2-3; TRBD2 matches 7 bases. This sequence originates from a woman aged 18-30 years who received the yellow fever vaccine. Sample: T cells from blood (PBMCs), unsorted or a sorted subset (not recorded which), taken before or after yellow fever vaccination (not recorded which). The CDR3 reads CASGGTIGPDTQYF. The CDR3 bases are TGTGCCAGCGGTGGGACTATTGGCCCAGATACGCAGTATTTT.